The 3 T cell receptor beta chains below all came from one sample that was sequenced in a study of cytomegalovirus exposure and HLA in healthy donors. PCR used 60 Vbeta primers and 13 Jbeta primers. Only in-frame clones appear in the TCRdb table, and some are missing; sequencing was by immunoSEQ multiplex PCR. The repertoire holds roughly 140,000 clones, with around 79% as singletons. The sequenced sample consisted of PBMCs. These receptors were collected from a man aged 30-40 years in good health and CMV-seropositive.

This clone was recorded a few times. This chain joins TRBV5-1 and TRBJ2-5, with 11 positions matching TRBD1. V gave up 1 base and J gave up 3 bases; unmatched junction bases: 8. The CDR3 has 17 amino acids. From germline, CDR1 is SGHRS and CDR2 YFSETQ. The chain's CDR3 is CASSLIGGTGGKETQYF. The DNA of the CDR3 is TGCGCCAGCAGCTTGATAGGAGGGACAGGGGGGAAAGAGACCCAGTACTTC.

V gene TRBV5-1 combines with J gene TRBJ2-1; 9 nucleotides align to TRBD2. The CDR3 loop spans 16 amino acids. Per germline, CDR1 SGHRS and CDR2 YFSETQ. Trimming cost V 3 bases and J 2 bases; bases outside gene matches: 6. This CDR3 reads CASSSSSGSAYNEQFF. CDR3 in DNA: TGCGCCAGCAGCTCGAGTAGCGGGAGCGCCTACAATGAGCAGTTCTTC.

V usage is TRBV28 and J usage is TRBJ1-1; D is uncertain. This CDR3 region has 15 residues. With 2 bases removed from V and 1 base from J, the gap between germline ends came to 11 bases. In germline, CDR1 is MDHEN, CDR2 SYDVKM. The CDR3 protein is CASSLPGNRNTEAFF. The CDR3 DNA follows: TGTGCCAGCAGTTTACCGGGAAACAGGAACACTGAAGCTTTCTTT.